This T cell receptor beta chain appears in the sequencing data of a study of blood T cells in healthy people across ages. Study results and caveats: PBMC samples, being unsorted, prevented any conclusive comparison of naive and antigen-experienced cells.

The donors, aged about 6 to 90, were healthy Caucasians from Russia. Regarding this clonotype: Its matching antigen is unknown.

Trimming cost V 5 bases and J 3 bases, with 6 bases left between them. The CDR3 runs 12 residues. Germline V lookup: CDR1 MNHNS, CDR2 SASEGT. A sample-barcoded 5' primer and a J-beta primer mix were used in a second PCR of roughly 7 to 12 cycles. One entry per CDR3 protein, called by TCRdb with MiXCR from the 5' RACE reads. The sample includes 550,000 to 650,000 distinct CDR3 sequences, approximately 30% seen only once; the top ten take approximately 14%. The sequence was collected from a woman over 75 in good health. The chain uses TRBV6-1 and TRBJ2-3; no clear D gene. Material: blood. DNA of the CDR3: TGTGCCAGCAGTCCGCAGACAGATACGCAGTATTTT. Protein sequence: CASSPQTDTQYF.